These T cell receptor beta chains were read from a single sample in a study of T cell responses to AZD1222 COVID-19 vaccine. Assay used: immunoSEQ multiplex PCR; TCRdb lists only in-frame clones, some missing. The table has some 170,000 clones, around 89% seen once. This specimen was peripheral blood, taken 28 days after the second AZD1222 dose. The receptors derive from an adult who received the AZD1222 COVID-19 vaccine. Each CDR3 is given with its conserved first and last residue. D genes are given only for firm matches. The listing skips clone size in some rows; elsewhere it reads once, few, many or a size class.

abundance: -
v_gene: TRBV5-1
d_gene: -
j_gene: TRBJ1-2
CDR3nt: TGCGCCAGCAGCTCGACAGATAACTATGGCTACACCTTC
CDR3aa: CASSSTDNYGYTF

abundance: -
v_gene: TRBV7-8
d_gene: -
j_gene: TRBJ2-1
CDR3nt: TGTGCCAGCAGCCCTCTGGGCCTGGGGGGACGGGAAAACTACAATGAGCAGTTCTTC
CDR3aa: CASSPLGLGGRENYNEQFF

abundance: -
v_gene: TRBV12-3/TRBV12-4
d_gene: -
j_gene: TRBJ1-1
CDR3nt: TGTGCCAGCAGGAACGACAGGAACACTGAAGCTTTCTTT
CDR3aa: CASRNDRNTEAFF

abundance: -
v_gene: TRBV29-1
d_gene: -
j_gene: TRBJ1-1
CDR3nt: TGCAGCGTTGGTGGGCCCCGGGGTTACACTGAAGCTTTCTTT
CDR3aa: CSVGGPRGYTEAFF

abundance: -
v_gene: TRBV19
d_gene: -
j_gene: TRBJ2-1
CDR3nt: TGTGCCAGTAATCACAGGAGTTCAGAAGAGCAGTTCTTC
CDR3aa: CASNHRSSEEQFF

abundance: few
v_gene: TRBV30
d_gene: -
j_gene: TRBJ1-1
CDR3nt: TGTGCCTGGAGTGGGACGGTGAACACTGAAGCTTTCTTT
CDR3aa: CAWSGTVNTEAFF

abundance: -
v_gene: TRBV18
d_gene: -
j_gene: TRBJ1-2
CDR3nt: TGTGCCGGCTCACCAGCTAAGACTAACTATGGCTACACCTTC
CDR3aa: CAGSPAKTNYGYTF

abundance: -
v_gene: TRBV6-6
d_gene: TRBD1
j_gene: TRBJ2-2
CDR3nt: TGTGCCAGCAGTTTCCGGGACAGGGGTGCCGGGGAGCTGTTTTTT
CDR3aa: CASSFRDRGAGELFF

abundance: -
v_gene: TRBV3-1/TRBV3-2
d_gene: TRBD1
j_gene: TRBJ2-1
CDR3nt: TGTGCCAGCAGCCAAGATCAGGTCGCGGGTGGGGACAGGGAGTTCTTC
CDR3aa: CASSQDQVAGGDREFF

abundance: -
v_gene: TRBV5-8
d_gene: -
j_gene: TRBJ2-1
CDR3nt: TGTGCCAGCAGCTACATGGGACTCACATACAATGAGCAGTTCTTC
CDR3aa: CASSYMGLTYNEQFF

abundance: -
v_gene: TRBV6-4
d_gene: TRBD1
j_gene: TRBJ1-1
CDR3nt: TGTGCCAGCAGCCCACAGGGACAGTTGAACACTGAAGCTTTCTTT
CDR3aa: CASSPQGQLNTEAFF

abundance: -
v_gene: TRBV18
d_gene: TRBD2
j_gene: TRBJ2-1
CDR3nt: TGTGCCAGCTCACCACCGACGGGGGGGCCTTTGAATGAGCAGTTCTTC
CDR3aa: CASSPPTGGPLNEQFF

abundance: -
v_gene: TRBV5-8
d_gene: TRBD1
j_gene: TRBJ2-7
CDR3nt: TGTGCCAGCAGCTTGGATTTTGGGCTCACCGGGACAGGGTTCGAGCAGTACTTC
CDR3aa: CASSLDFGLTGTGFEQYF

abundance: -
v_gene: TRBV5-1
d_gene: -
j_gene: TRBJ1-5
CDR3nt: TGCGCCAGCAAGCAGGGGCTTAACAATCAGCCCCAGCATTTT
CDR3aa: CASKQGLNNQPQHF

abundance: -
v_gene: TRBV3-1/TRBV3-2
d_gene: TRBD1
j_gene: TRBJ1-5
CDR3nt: TGTGCCAGCAGCCTCACAGGGGGCGCGGGCAATCAGCCCCAGCATTTT
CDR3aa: CASSLTGGAGNQPQHF

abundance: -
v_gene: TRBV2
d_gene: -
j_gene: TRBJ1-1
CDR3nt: TGTGCCAGCATGTTTTATTTGGGGGATGCTGAAGCTTTCTTT
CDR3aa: CASMFYLGDAEAFF

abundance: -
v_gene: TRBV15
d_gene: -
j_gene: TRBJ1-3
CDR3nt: TGTGCCACCAGCCCCCGGGGGTCGGGAAACACCATATATTTT
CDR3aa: CATSPRGSGNTIYF

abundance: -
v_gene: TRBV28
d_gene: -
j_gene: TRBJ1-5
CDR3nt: TGTGCCAGCAGTTCCCTGACACAGCCCCAGCATTTT
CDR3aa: CASSSLTQPQHF

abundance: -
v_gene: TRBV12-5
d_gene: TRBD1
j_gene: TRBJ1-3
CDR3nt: TGTGCTAGTGGTTTACTACAGGGGTTCACCGGAAACACCATATATTTT
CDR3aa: CASGLLQGFTGNTIYF

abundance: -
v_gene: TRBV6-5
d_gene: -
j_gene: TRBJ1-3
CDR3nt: TGTGCCAGCAGCTCCGGGAGCGGAAACACCATATATTTT
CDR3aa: CASSSGSGNTIYF

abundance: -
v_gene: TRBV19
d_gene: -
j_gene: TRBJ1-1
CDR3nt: TGTGCCAGTAGTGCTGCTGAGGGCACTGAAGCTTTCTTT
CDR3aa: CASSAAEGTEAFF

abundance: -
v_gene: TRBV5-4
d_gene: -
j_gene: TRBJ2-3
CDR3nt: TGTGCCAGCAGCCTCTCGGGAAGTCAAGATACGCAGTATTTT
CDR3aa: CASSLSGSQDTQYF

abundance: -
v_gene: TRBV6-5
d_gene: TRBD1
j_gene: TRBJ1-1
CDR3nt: TGTGCCAGCAGGGTTGACAGGGTTGGTACTGAAGCTTTCTTT
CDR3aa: CASRVDRVGTEAFF

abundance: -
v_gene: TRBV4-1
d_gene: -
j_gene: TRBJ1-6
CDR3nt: TGCGCCAGCAGCCAAGTACGGGGTGGAACAGACAATTCACCCCTCCACTTT
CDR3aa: CASSQVRGGTDNSPLHF

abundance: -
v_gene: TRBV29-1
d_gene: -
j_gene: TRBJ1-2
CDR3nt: TGCAGCGTTGAGTGGTCACGGCTTCGAAATAACTATGGCTACACCTTC
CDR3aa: CSVEWSRLRNNYGYTF

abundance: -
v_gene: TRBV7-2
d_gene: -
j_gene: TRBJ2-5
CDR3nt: TGTGCCACCGGAAGGGCCTTACGGGGAGAGACCCAGTACTTC
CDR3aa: CATGRALRGETQYF

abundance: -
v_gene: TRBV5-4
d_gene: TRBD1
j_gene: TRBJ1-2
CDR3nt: TGTGCCAGCAGCTCCCAACATACAGGGGAGCCTAACTATGGCTACACCTTC
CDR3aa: CASSSQHTGEPNYGYTF

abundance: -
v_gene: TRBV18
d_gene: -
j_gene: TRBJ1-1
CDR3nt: TGTGCCAGCTCGTTCGGGGCCTCGAGGGACACTGAAGCTTTCTTT
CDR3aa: CASSFGASRDTEAFF

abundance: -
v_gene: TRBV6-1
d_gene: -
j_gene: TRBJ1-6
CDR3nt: TGTGCCAGCAGTGAGTTGGGTCCCTCCAATTCACCCCTCCACTTT
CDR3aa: CASSELGPSNSPLHF

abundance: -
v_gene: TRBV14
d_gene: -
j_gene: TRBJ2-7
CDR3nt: TGTGCCAGCAGCCAAGCTACCCCTTGGTACGAGCAGTACTTC
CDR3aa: CASSQATPWYEQYF

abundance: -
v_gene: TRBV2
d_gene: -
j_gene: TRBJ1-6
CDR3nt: TGTGCCAGCAGATTAGACAGAAATAATTCACCCCTCCACTTT
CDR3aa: CASRLDRNNSPLHF

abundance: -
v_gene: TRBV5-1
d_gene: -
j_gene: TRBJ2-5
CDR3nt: TGCGCCAGCAGCTTGTCCGGGGACGGAGGGTACTTC
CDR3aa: CASSLSGDGGYF

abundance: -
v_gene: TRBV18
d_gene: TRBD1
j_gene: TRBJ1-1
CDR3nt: TGTGCCAGCTCACCCAGGGGGCTGGCGGACACTGAAGCTTTCTTT
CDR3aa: CASSPRGLADTEAFF

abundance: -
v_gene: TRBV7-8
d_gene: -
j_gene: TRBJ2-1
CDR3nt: TGTGCCAGCAGCTTAGCCCCCACGTCCTACAATGAGCAGTTCTTC
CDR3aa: CASSLAPTSYNEQFF

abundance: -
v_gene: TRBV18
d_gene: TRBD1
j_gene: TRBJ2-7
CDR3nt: TGTGCCAGCTCACCCTTAGGGACAGGGGACTACGAGCAGTACTTC
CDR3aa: CASSPLGTGDYEQYF

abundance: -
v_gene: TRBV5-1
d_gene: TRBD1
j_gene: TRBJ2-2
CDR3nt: TGCGCCAGCGGGAGACCCTCGGTCGGGACAGGGGCTTCCGGGGAGCTGTTTTTT
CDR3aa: CASGRPSVGTGASGELFF

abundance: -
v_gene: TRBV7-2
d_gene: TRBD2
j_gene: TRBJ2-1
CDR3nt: TGTGCCAGCAGCTTATCCCTAGCGGGGGTTAACAATGAGCAGTTCTTC
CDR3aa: CASSLSLAGVNNEQFF

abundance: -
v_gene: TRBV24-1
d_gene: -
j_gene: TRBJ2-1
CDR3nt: TGTGCCACCAGTGATTTCGGAAGGGATGAGCAGTTCTTC
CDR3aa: CATSDFGRDEQFF

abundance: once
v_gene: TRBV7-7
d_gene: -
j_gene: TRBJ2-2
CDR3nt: TGTGCTAGCAGCCCCTCGGCCGGGCTCCGGGGGGAGCTGTTTTTT
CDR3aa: CASSPSAGLRGELFF

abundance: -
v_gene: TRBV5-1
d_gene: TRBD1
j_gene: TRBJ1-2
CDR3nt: TGCGCCAGCAGCTTGAGGGACAGGTCCTTCTATGGCTACACCTTC
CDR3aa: CASSLRDRSFYGYTF

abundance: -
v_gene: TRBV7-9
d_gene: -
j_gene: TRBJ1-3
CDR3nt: TGTGCCAGCAGCTTAGAAGGTTTATCTGGAAACACCATATATTTT
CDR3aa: CASSLEGLSGNTIYF

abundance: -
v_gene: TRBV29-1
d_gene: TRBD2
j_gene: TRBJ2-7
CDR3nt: TGCAGCGTTGTCGCGGGGGGGGACGAGCAGTACTTC
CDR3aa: CSVVAGGDEQYF

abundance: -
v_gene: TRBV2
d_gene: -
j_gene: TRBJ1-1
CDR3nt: TGTGCCAGCACCCCGGGACTTACGAAAGTGGAAGCTTTCTTT
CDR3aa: CASTPGLTKVEAFF